A single sample gave rise to the 11 T cell receptor beta chains below, sequenced in a study of T-cell memory formation after mild COVID-19. TCRdb reprocessed the 5' RACE reads via MiXCR and lists one record per CDR3 protein. The sample has 250,000 to 350,000 distinct CDR3 sequences, around 15% seen once. Material: PBMCs or a T cell subset sorted from them (not recorded which). These receptors were collected from a man younger than 35 who had mild COVID-19 (a few samples of this study predate the infection). Cell type and time point are not known.

The V and J genes are TRBV28 and TRBJ1-6; D ambiguous. Trimming left V 8 bases short and J 4 bases short, with 6 bases between. This CDR3 contains 12 residues. The V gene's germline CDR1 is MDHEN and CDR2 SYDVKM. The DNA for the CDR3 is TGTGCCAGCCGCGGGTATAATTCACCCCTCCACTTT. Translating it yields CASRGYNSPLHF.

This clonotype was counted a few times. The chain is built from TRBV7-9 and TRBJ1-1; D is unresolved. With 3 bases removed from V and 0 bases from J, the gap between germline ends came to 8 bases. Germline V gene sequence: CDR1 SEHNR, CDR2 FQNEAQ (reference sequence). The CDR3 is 14 residues long. The DNA for the CDR3 is TGTGCCAGCAGCTTTTGGGGTCTGAACACTGAAGCTTTCTTT. The encoded protein is CASSFWGLNTEAFF.

This clonotype was counted at least ten times. The chain has TRBV2 and TRBJ1-5, with D tentatively TRBD1 (6 bases). Trimming stripped 7 bases from V and 7 bases from J, with 17 bases between. Germline CDR1 is SNHLY and CDR2 is FYNNEI. The CDR3 covers 14 residues. DNA for the CDR3: TGTGCCAGCAAGGACCCGGGGGGCGGACAGCCCCAGCATTTT. It translates to CASKDPGGGQPQHF. The full variable domain, with the rest looked up from reference TRBV2 and TRBJ1-5, is EPEVTQTPSHQVTQMGQEVILRCVPISNHLYFYWYRQILGQKVEFLVSFYNNEISEKSEIFDDQFSVERPDGSNFTLKIRSTKLEDSAMYFCASKDPGGGQPQHFGDGTRLSIL.

The gene calls are TRBV15 and TRBJ2-5; the D is unclear. There are 12 residues in the CDR3. V was pared by 10 bases and J by 5 bases, with 14 bases between. In germline, CDR1 is LNHNV, CDR2 YYDKDF (reference sequence). CDR3 in amino acids: CAIGRPGETQYF. As DNA, the CDR3 is TGTGCCATCGGACGACCCGGGGAGACCCAGTACTTC.

The chain uses TRBV7-2 and TRBJ2-3, with 11 bases matching TRBD2. The V segment lost 5 bases and the J segment 2 bases; nucleotides outside the gene matches: 3. The CDR3 sequence is 15 residues long. Looked up from germline, CDR1 is SGHTA and CDR2 is FQGNSA. Written as DNA, the CDR3 is TGTGCCAGCAGCGCTAGCGGGGGGAACACAGATACGCAGTATTTT. This gives the protein CASSASGGNTDTQYF.

The DNA for the CDR3 is TGCGCCAGCAGTGATTTACAGGGGACCCAAGAGACCCAGTACTTC. Its translation is CASSDLQGTQETQYF. The rearrangement uses TRBV10-2 and TRBJ2-5; 7 nucleotides align to TRBD1. V lost 3 bases, J lost 1 base, and 5 bases stayed unmatched. Per germline, CDR1 WSHSY and CDR2 SAAADI. This CDR3 contains 15 residues.

This chain connects TRBV3-1 to TRBJ2-5, with 8 bases aligning to TRBD2. The CDR3 runs 15 residues. V lost 3 bases, J lost 2 bases, and 5 bases stayed unmatched. The germline gives CDR1 LGHDT, CDR2 YNNKEL (reference sequence). The CDR3 DNA sequence: TGTGCCAGCAGCCACGCCGGGACTAGTCAAGAGACCCAGTACTTC. This translates into CASSHAGTSQETQYF.

This clonotype was seen a single time. The chain carries TRBV23-1 and TRBJ2-1; possible D gene TRBD1, 5 bases. TRBV23-1 is recorded as an ORF, its role being uncertain. This CDR3 region has 15 residues. V was trimmed by 1 base and J by 6 bases, leaving 13 bases between them. The CDR3 spells CASSQFGHERNEQFF. In nucleotides, the CDR3 is TGCGCCAGCAGTCAATTTGGACATGAACGCAATGAGCAGTTCTTC.

This clonotype was recorded a few times. DNA of the CDR3: TGTGCCAGCGTCGAGCGGGGGAGCTCCTACAATGAGCAGTTCTTC. Translation: CASVERGSSYNEQFF. The V gene is TRBV5-6, the J gene TRBJ2-1, with 8 bases matching TRBD2. After removal of 7 bases from V and 0 bases from J, the junction contained 6 bases not matched to a gene. The CDR3 is made up of 15 amino acids. Germline-derived CDR1 and CDR2 are SGHDT and YYEEEE.

The gene calls are TRBV4-1 and TRBJ2-1; D not resolved. The V gene lost 1 base and the J gene lost 10 bases, with 14 bases spanning the gap. CDR1 and CDR2 (germline): MGHRA, YSYEKL. This CDR3 is built from 14 residues. CDR3 in amino acids: CASSQGPGAWEQFF. For the CDR3, the DNA is TGCGCCAGCAGCCAAGGCCCCGGTGCGTGGGAGCAGTTCTTC.

This clonotype came up a few times. The rearrangement uses TRBV6-2 or TRBV6-3 and TRBJ1-2, with 7 bases that match TRBD1. The V segment lost 0 bases and the J segment 4 bases; nucleotides outside the gene matches: 5. CDR1 is MNHEY and CDR2 is SVGEGT in the germline V gene. The CDR3 is made up of 15 amino acids. In nucleotides, the CDR3 is TGTGCCAGCAGTTACTCTTACGGGACAGCCTATGGCTACACCTTC. This encodes CASSYSYGTAYGYTF.